This T cell receptor (beta chain) is drawn from a study of blood T cell repertoires in COVID-19. Study-level information: Sites in the United States, Italy and Spain provided acute and convalescent COVID-19 samples. The cDNA or gDNA used as material had been derived from T cells, B-cell-depleted T cells, or PBMCs.

How the authors handled the data: Counts of nucleated cells, estimated from reference gene primer amplification, were obtained. Repertoires were generated with immunoSEQ multiplex PCR, while TCRdb's copy carries only in-frame clones and drops some. D and trimming come from the DNA, and the V and J calls and clone size come from that table. Here the sample spans tens of thousands of clones, approximately 84% being singletons. Seattle's cohort entered during active infection and was followed longitudinally. The sample taken for sequencing was peripheral blood. This clonotype originated in a man between 65 and 80 years old with COVID-19, enrolled during active disease.

CDR3 coding DNA: TGTGCCTGGAGTGTACCAGGGGGCTACGGTTCACCCCTCCACTTT. This sequence encodes CAWSVPGGYGSPLHF. V usage is TRBV30 and J usage is TRBJ1-6; 8 nucleotides line up with TRBD1. The CDR3 totals 15 residues. Germline lookup yields CDR1 GTSNPN and CDR2 SVGIG (reference sequence). Unmatched junction bases numbered 7, after V lost 0 bases and J lost 9 bases.